Below, 4 T cell receptor beta chains from the same sample are listed, as sequenced in a study of early T cells in non-severe SARS-CoV-2 infection. MiXCR, applied by TCRdb to the 5' RACE reads, yields one record per CDR3 protein. This sample has 55,000 to 85,000 distinct CDR3 sequences, with less than 12% found just once. The material sequenced was whole blood, taken at baseline. The receptor set was obtained from an adult who was a healthcare worker with PCR-confirmed SARS-CoV-2 infection or an uninfected control (not recorded which).

This clonotype showed up just a few times. V usage is TRBV6-2 or TRBV6-3 and J usage is TRBJ2-7, with D perhaps matching TRBD2 (5 bases). The CDR3 sequence is 14 residues long. V lost 6 bases and J lost 6, with 18 bases in between. Germline assignment: CDR1 MNHEY and CDR2 SVGEGT. The CDR3 nucleotides are TGTGCCAGCAGCCTCTGGCTAGCCCCCGGCGAGCAGTACTTC. It is translated as CASSLWLAPGEQYF.

Many counts were recorded for this clonotype. The chain carries TRBV27 and TRBJ2-3; 8 nucleotides align to TRBD2. The CDR3 sequence is 16 residues long. The V segment lost 6 bases and the J segment 6 bases; nucleotides outside the gene matches: 14. In germline, CDR1 is MNHEY, CDR2 SMNVEV (reference sequence). CDR3 loop: CASSPGGTSSRDTQYF. CDR3 bases: TGTGCCAGCAGCCCCGGAGGGACTAGTAGTCGGGATACGCAGTATTTT.

This clonotype was observed a few times. The chain links TRBV14 to TRBJ1-2, with a tentative D call TRBD1 (5 bases). The V end lost 1 base, the J end lost 8 bases, and 14 bases lay between the germline ends. This CDR3 is built from 14 residues. From germline, CDR1 is SGHDN and CDR2 FVKESK. CDR3 protein: CASSQGRQFRGYTF. The CDR3 DNA is TGTGCCAGCAGCCAAGGCCGACAGTTTAGGGGCTACACCTTC.

Ten or more counts support this clonotype. J is TRBJ2-7 and V is TRBV20-1; D is possibly TRBD1 (5 bases). Germline CDR1 and CDR2: DFQATT and SNEGSKA (reference sequence). The CDR3 length is 14 residues. Trimming left V 2 bases short and J 0 bases short, with 11 bases between. CDR3 in amino acids: CSARWGPSSYEQYF. The CDR3 DNA sequence: TGCAGTGCTAGATGGGGCCCTAGCTCCTACGAGCAGTACTTC.